The source of this TCR beta chain is a study of T cells in Graves' hyperthyroidism and ophthalmopathy. Overall study context: Pretreatment peripheral blood was obtained at initial diagnosis.

In this sample, this clonotype turned up many times. RNA transcripts were the template for amplifying TCR beta CDR3 regions. TCR CDR3 regions were first amplified by RT-PCR with HTBI primers. TCRdb fed the multiplex PCR reads into MiXCR, producing one record per CDR3 protein. The sample has 250,000 to 300,000 distinct CDR3 sequences, 13% seen once. CDR1 MNHEY and CDR2 SVGEGT come from the germline V gene. Trimming took off 2 bases at V and 7 bases at J, with 15 bases between the two ends. The CDR3 is 16 amino acids. This chain connects TRBV6-2 or TRBV6-3 to TRBJ1-6; no definite D call. Source material: blood. The sequence was collected from a woman in her 30s with Graves' hyperthyroidism that later progressed to Graves' ophthalmopathy. The CDR3 region has the DNA TGTGCCAGCAGTTACATCCTTTCGGGAAGGAATTCACCCCTCCACTTT. It is translated as CASSYILSGRNSPLHF.